The source of this T cell receptor beta chain is a study of blood T cell repertoires in COVID-19 (dated by TCRdb to 2018 to 2020). For context, the study as a whole: Collaborator samples came from the United States, Italy and Spain and covered acute and convalescent phases of COVID-19. The prospective study material was composed of cDNA or gDNA derived from T cells, B-cell-depleted T cells, or PBMCs. Deeply sampled blood TCRbeta repertoires from subjects exposed to, actively infected with, or recovered from COVID-19 were included in the dataset. The repertoires were released in a freely available public database meant as a resource for research on the immune response to SARS-CoV-2. Samples were obtained from the ongoing ImmuneRACE study (first 160 participants) and from over 1,000 subjects provided by 6 global collaborators. A de-identified subject ID, COVID-19 status, age in years and sex were almost always included in the sample metadata. Where available, HLA class I and class II types were taken from metadata supplied by the sample provider and were not determined by assay-based typing. Overall study outcomes, separate from this receptor: Clinical and demographic metadata were provided uncurated, with the amount varying by source and participant.

The immunoSEQ Assay, a bias-controlled multiplex PCR, was used to amplify TCRbeta CDR3 regions from genomic DNA. In the original analysis: Nucleated cell counts per sample were estimated from amplification of reference gene primers within the assay. To quantify the absolute abundance of each unique TCRbeta CDR3 rearrangement, sequence reads were collapsed and filtered. For each sample, productive Simpson clonality was calculated as the square root of Simpson's diversity index over productive rearrangements. TCRdb took this table from immuneACCESS and kept in-frame rearrangements with V and J called. Such tables lack part of the clones; where checked against another copy, unresolved V genes explain under half of the gap, and the rest is unexplained. V and J calls plus clone size are reproduced from that table; the DNA served to infer D and trimming. The sample table shows approximately 47,000 clones, and approximately 81% are seen once. The ten largest clones take up 5% to 7% of the sample.

Turning to this clone: The clone's antigen remains unknown. No per-base quality is available; no much larger clone lies one base away.

Whole blood was collected in K2EDTA tubes by collaborating institutions according to the institutions' own protocols. For TCRbeta analysis, collaborators shipped samples as frozen whole blood, isolated PBMCs, or DNA extracted from either of those sample types. V is cut by 6 bases and J by 11 bases, and the space between the germline ends is 23 bases. The germline V gene (reference sequence) yields SEHNR for CDR1 and FQNEAQ for CDR2. The CDR3 numbers 15 residues from cysteine through phenylalanine. Here the CDR3 DNA is all that survives: 45 bases in frame from base 1. Input material: peripheral blood. The origin of this receptor is a woman aged 55-75 years with acute or convalescent COVID-19. Rearrangement joined TRBV7-9 to TRBJ2-1; the D gene is not confidently resolved. The DNA sequence is as follows: TGTGCCAGCAGTTTTAGGCCCGACGGAGTCGGAAAGCAGTTCTTC. Its coded protein is CASSFRPDGVGKQFF.